These T cell receptor beta chains were read from a single sample in a study of CD8 T cells in ankylosing spondylitis. TCRdb itself ran the 5' RACE reads through MiXCR, one entry per CDR3 protein. The sample records roughly 91,000 distinct CDR3 sequences, about 8.3% being singletons. Sequenced input: blood, either unsorted or a sorted T cell fraction (not recorded which). The receptors were gathered from a male donor with ankylosing spondylitis or in good health (not recorded which). CDR3s include the opening cysteine and the closing phenylalanine or tryptophan. Each record gives: CDR3 protein, CDR3 DNA, clone size, V gene, J gene, D gene. D genes are given only for firm matches. Size is omitted from some rows. Given values are once, few, many or a class for expanded clones.

CDR3: CASSWGLLSYNEQFF; DNA: TGTGCCAGCAGCTGGGGACTGCTCTCCTACAATGAGCAGTTCTTC; size: many; V: TRBV11-2; J: TRBJ2-1; D: -
CDR3: CASSLDWQGKETQYF; DNA: TGTGCCAGCAGCTTAGATTGGCAGGGGAAAGAGACCCAGTACTTC; size: many; V: TRBV7-2; J: TRBJ2-5; D: -
CDR3: CAAGKGVTDTQYF; DNA: TGTGCTGCCGGCAAGGGGGTGACAGATACGCAGTATTTT; size: many; V: TRBV2; J: TRBJ2-3; D: -
CDR3: CASQDRRSYEQYF; DNA: TGTGCCAGCCAGGACAGGCGATCCTACGAGCAGTACTTC; size: many; V: TRBV7-8; J: TRBJ2-7; D: TRBD1
CDR3: CASRWTSGIPDTQYF; DNA: TGCGCCAGCAGATGGACTAGCGGGATCCCAGATACGCAGTATTTT; size: many; V: TRBV5-1; J: TRBJ2-3; D: TRBD2
CDR3: CASSQGKRQGGSYGYTF; DNA: TGTGCCAGCAGCCAAGGGAAGCGACAGGGAGGGAGCTATGGCTACACCTTC; size: -; V: TRBV4-2; J: TRBJ1-2; D: TRBD1
CDR3: CASSQDAWTGAVTFF; DNA: TGCGCCAGCAGCCAAGATGCTTGGACAGGGGCCGTTACGTTCTTC; size: -; V: TRBV4-3; J: TRBJ2-1; D: TRBD1
CDR3: CASTVNSPNQPQHF; DNA: TGTGCCAGCACGGTAAATAGTCCCAATCAGCCCCAGCATTTT; size: -; V: TRBV18; J: TRBJ1-5; D: -
CDR3: CASSFGAGGIATNEKLFF; DNA: TGTGCCAGCAGTTTTGGGGCGGGAGGTATTGCAACTAATGAAAAACTGTTTTTT; size: many; V: TRBV12-3/TRBV12-4; J: TRBJ1-4; D: -
CDR3: CASGERDYTTTDTQYF; DNA: TGTGCCAGCGGAGAGAGGGACTATACAACGACAGATACGCAGTATTTT; size: many; V: TRBV12-3/TRBV12-4; J: TRBJ2-3; D: TRBD2
CDR3: CASSTSGRTYNEQFF; DNA: TGCGCCAGCAGCACTAGCGGGAGGACATACAATGAGCAGTTCTTC; size: many; V: TRBV5-1; J: TRBJ2-1; D: TRBD2
CDR3: CASSLSVAGGPYRDEQFF; DNA: TGTGCCAGCAGCTTAAGTGTAGCGGGGGGGCCTTATAGAGATGAGCAGTTCTTC; size: few; V: TRBV7-3; J: TRBJ2-1; D: TRBD2
CDR3: CASSQQPLAGYNEQFF; DNA: TGTGCCAGCAGCCAACAACCCCTGGCGGGATACAATGAGCAGTTCTTC; size: many; V: TRBV14; J: TRBJ2-1; D: -
CDR3: CASSSRRGRTEAFF; DNA: TGTGCCAGCAGCTCCCGTAGGGGGAGAACTGAAGCTTTCTTT; size: many; V: TRBV7-8; J: TRBJ1-1; D: -
CDR3: CASSPGSFQETQYF; DNA: TGTGCCAGCTCACCAGGGTCCTTTCAAGAGACCCAGTACTTC; size: many; V: TRBV18; J: TRBJ2-5; D: -